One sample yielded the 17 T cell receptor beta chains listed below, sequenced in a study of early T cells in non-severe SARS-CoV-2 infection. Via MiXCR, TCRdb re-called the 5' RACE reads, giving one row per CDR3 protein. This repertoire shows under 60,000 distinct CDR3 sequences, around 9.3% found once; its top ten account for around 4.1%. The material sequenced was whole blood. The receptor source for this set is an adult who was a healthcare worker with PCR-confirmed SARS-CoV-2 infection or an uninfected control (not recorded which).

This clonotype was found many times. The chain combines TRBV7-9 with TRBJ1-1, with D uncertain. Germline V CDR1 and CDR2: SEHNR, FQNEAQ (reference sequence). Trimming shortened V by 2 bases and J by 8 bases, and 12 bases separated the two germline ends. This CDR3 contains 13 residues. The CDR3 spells CASSLRLGEEAFF. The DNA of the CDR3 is TGTGCCAGCAGCTTAAGGCTGGGCGAGGAAGCTTTCTTT.

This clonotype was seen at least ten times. The CDR3 here is CASSHRRGSETQYF. CDR3 coding DNA: TGTGCCAGCAGCCACCGCAGGGGGTCGGAGACCCAGTACTTC. This chain links TRBV7-7 with TRBJ2-5, with 7 nucleotides matching TRBD1. The CDR3 consists of 14 residues. Germline lookup yields CDR1 SSHAT and CDR2 FNYEAQ (reference sequence). V lost 5 bases to trimming and J lost 5 bases; unmatched junction nucleotides: 8.

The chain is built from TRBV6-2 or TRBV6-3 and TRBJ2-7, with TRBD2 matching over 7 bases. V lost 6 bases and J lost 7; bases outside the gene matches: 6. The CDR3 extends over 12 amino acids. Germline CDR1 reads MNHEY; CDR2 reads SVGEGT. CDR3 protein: CASRGTTGEQYF. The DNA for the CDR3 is TGTGCCAGCAGAGGGACTACGGGGGAGCAGTACTTC.

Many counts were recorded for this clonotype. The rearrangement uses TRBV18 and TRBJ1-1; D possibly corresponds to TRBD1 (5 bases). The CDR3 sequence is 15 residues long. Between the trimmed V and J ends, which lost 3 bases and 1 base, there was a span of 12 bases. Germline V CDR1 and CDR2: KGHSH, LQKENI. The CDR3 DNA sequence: TGTGCCAGCTCACCCGCGGGGCGAAGGAACACTGAAGCTTTCTTT. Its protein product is CASSPAGRRNTEAFF.

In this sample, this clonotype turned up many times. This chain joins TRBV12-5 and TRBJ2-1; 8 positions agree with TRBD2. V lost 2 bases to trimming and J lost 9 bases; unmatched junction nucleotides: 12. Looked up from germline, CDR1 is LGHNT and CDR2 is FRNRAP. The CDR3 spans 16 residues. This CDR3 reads CASGLRFKAGVGEQFF. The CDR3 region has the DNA TGTGCTAGTGGTTTGCGATTCAAAGCGGGAGTGGGTGAGCAGTTCTTC. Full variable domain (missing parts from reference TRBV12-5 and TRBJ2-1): DARVTQTPRHKVTEMGQEVTMRCQPILGHNTVFWYRQTMMQGLELLAYFRNRAPLDDSGMPKDRFSAEMPDATLATLKIQPSEPRDSAVYFCASGLRFKAGVGEQFFGPGTRLTVL.

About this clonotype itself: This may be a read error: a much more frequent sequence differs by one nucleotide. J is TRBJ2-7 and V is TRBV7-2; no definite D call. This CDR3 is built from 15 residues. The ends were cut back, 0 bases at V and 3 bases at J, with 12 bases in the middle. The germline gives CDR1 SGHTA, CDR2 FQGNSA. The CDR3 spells CASSLARAGNYEQYF. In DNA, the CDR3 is TGTGCCAGCAGCTTAGCAAGGGCAGGCAACTACGAGCAGTACTTC. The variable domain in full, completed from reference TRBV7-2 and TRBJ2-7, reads GAGVSQSPSNKVTEKGKDVELRCDPISGHTALYWYRQSLGQGLEFLIYFQGNSAPDKSGLPSDRFSAERTGGSVSTLTIQRTQQEDSAVYLCASSLARAGNYEQYFGPGTRLTVT.

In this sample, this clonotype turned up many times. The DNA of the CDR3 is TGTGCCAGTTGGGGGGGACCGGAAGAAAAACTGTTTTTT. It is translated as CASWGGPEEKLFF. The V and J genes are TRBV19 and TRBJ1-4; a possible D gene is TRBD1 (5 bases). V gave up 8 bases and J gave up 8 bases, with 15 bases separating them. From germline, CDR1 is LNHDA and CDR2 SQIVND (reference sequence). The CDR3 is 13 residues long. Using reference TRBV19 and TRBJ1-4 for the parts outside the CDR3, the full variable domain is DGGITQSPKYLFRKEGQNVTLSCEQNLNHDAMYWYRQDPGQGLRLIYYSQIVNDFQKGDIAEGYSVSREKKESFPLTVTSAQKNPTAFYLCASWGGPEEKLFFGSGTQLSVL.

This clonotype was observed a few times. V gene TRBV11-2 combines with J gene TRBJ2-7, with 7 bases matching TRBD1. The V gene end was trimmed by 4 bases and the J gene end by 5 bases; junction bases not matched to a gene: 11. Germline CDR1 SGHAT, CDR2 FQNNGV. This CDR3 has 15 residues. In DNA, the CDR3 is TGTGCCAGCAGCTACATGGGGACAGTAAGAAACGAGCAGTACTTC. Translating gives CASSYMGTVRNEQYF.

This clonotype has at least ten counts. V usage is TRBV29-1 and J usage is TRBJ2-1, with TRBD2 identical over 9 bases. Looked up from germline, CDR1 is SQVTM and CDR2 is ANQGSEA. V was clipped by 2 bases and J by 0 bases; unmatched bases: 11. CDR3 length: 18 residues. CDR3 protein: CSVEKAWGSGSSYNEQFF. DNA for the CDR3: TGCAGCGTTGAAAAGGCGTGGGGTAGCGGGAGCTCCTACAATGAGCAGTTCTTC.

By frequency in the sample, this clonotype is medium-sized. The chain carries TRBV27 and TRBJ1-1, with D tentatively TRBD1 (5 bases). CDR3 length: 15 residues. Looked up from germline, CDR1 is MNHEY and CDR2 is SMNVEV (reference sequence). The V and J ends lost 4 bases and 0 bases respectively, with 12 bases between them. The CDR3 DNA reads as TGTGCCAGCAGTTATCACGGGACCTTGAACACTGAAGCTTTCTTT. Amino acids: CASSYHGTLNTEAFF.

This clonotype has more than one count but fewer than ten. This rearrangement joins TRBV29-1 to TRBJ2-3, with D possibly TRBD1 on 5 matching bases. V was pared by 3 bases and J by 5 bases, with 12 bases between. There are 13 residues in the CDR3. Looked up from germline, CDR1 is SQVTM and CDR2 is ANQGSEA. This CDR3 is CSVDVTQGDTQYF. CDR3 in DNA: TGCAGCGTTGACGTCACCCAGGGAGATACGCAGTATTTT.

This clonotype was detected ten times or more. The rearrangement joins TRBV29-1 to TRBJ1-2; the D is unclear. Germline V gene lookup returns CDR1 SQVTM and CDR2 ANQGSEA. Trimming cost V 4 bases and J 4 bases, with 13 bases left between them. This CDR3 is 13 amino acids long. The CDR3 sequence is CSVGDTNLYGYTF. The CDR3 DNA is TGCAGCGTTGGCGACACAAACCTCTATGGCTACACCTTC. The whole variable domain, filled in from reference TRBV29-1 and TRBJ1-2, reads SAVISQKPSRDICQRGTSLTIQCQVDSQVTMMFWYRQQPGQSLTLIATANQGSEATYESGFVIDKFPISRPNLTFSTLTVSNMSPEDSSIYLCSVGDTNLYGYTFGSGTRLTVV.

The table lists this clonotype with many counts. CDR3 sequence (DNA): TGTGCCAGCAGTCTCCCGGACAGGGTTGACGAGCAGTACTTC. The encoded protein is CASSLPDRVDEQYF. The chain links TRBV28 to TRBJ2-7; 8 nucleotides agree with TRBD1. V lost 5 bases and J lost 5; bases outside the gene matches: 8. CDR1 is MDHEN, CDR2 SYDVKM, per germline. The CDR3 loop spans 14 amino acids.

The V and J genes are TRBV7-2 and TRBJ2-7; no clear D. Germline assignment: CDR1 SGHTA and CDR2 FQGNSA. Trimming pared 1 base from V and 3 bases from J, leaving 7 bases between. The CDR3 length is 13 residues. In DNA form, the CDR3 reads TGTGCCAGCAGCTTAGAAGAAGACTACGAGCAGTACTTC. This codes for CASSLEEDYEQYF.

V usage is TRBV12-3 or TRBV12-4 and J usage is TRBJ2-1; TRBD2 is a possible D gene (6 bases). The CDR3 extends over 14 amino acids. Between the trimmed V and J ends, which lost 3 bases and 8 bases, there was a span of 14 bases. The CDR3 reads CASSLEGLRHEQFF. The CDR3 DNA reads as TGTGCCAGCAGTTTGGAGGGTCTGAGGCATGAGCAGTTCTTC.

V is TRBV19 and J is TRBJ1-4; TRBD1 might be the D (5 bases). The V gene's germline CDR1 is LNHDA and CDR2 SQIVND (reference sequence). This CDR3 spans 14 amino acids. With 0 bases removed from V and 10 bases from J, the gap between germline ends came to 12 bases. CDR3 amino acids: CASSIDWGNPKLFF. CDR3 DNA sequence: TGTGCCAGTAGTATAGATTGGGGGAACCCAAAACTGTTTTTT.

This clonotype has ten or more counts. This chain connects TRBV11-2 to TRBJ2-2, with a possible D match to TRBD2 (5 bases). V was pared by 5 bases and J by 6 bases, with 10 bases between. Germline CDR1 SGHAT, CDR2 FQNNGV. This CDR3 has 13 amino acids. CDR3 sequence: CASSPFSAGELFF. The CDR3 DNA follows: TGTGCCAGCAGCCCATTTAGCGCCGGGGAGCTGTTTTTT.